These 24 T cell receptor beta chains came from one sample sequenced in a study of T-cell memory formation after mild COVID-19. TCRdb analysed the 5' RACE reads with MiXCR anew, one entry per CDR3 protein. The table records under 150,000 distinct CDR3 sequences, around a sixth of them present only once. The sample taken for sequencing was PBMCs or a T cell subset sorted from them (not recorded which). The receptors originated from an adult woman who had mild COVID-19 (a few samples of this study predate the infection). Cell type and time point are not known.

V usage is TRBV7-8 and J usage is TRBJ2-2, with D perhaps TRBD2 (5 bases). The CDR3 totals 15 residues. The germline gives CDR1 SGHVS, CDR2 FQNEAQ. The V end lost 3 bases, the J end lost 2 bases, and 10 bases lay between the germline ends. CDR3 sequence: CASSFAGFNTGELFF. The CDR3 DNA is TGTGCCAGCAGCTTCGCGGGTTTCAACACCGGGGAGCTGTTTTTT.

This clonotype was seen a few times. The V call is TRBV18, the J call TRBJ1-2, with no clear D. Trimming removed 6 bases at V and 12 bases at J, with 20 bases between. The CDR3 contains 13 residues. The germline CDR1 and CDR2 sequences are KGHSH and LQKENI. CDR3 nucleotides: TGTGCCAGCTCGTCTAGGTCCGTGAGGGTCCACACCTTC. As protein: CASSSRSVRVHTF. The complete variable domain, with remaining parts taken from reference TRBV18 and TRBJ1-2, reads NAGVMQNPRHLVRRRGQEARLRCSPMKGHSHVYWYRQLPEEGLKFMVYLQKENIIDESGMPKERFSAEFPKEGPSILRIQQVVRGDSAAYFCASSSRSVRVHTFGSGTRLTVV.

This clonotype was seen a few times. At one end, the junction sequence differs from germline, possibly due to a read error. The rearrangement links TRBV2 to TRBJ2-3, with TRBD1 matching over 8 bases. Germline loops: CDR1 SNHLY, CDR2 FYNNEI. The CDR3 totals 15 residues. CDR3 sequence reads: CASTRGYRGVDAQYF. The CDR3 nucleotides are TGTGCCAGCACCCGAGGCTACAGGGGGGTAGATGCGCAGTATTTT.

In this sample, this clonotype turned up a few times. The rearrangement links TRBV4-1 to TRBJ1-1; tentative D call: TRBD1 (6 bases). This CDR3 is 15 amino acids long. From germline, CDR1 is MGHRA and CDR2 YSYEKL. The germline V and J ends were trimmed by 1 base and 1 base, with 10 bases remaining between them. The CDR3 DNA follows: TGCGCCAGCAGCCAAGGGTGGACAGAGAACACTGAAGCTTTCTTT. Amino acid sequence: CASSQGWTENTEAFF.

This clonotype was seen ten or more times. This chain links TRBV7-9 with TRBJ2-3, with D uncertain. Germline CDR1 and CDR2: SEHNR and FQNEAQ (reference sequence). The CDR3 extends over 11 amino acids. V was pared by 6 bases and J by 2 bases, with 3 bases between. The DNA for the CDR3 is TGTGCCAGCAGTGTCACAGATACGCAGTATTTT. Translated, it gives CASSVTDTQYF.

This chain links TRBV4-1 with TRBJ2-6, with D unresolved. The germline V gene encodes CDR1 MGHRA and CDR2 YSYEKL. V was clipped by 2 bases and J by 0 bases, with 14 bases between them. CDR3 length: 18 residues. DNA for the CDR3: TGCGCCAGCAGCCAACGCCAGAATCGGTTCTCTGGGGCCAACGTCCTGACTTTC. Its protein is CASSQRQNRFSGANVLTF.

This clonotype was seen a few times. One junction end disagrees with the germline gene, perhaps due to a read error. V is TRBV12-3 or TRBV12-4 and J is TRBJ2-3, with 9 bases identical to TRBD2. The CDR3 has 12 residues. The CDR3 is CASRRGASGERF. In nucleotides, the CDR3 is TGTGCCAGCAGGAGGGGAGCTAGCGGGGAAAGATTT.

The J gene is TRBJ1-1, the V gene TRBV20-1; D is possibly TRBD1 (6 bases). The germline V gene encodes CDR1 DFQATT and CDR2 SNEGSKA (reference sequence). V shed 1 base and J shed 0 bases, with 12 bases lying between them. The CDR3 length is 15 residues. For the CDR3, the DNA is TGCAGTGCTAGAGTGGAGGGGGAAATGAACACTGAAGCTTTCTTT. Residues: CSARVEGEMNTEAFF.

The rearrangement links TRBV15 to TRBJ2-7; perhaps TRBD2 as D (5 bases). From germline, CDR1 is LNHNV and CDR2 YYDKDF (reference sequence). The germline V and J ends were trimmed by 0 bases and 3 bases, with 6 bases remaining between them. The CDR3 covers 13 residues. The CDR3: CATSRERVYEQYF. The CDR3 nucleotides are TGTGCCACCAGCAGAGAGAGGGTCTACGAGCAGTACTTC.

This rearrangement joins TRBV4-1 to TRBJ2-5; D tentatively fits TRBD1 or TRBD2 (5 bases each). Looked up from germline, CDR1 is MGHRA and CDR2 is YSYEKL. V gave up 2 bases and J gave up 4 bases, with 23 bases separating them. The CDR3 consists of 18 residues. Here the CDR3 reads CASSQPGKPVLGRETQYF. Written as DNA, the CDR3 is TGCGCCAGCAGCCAACCAGGGAAACCGGTGCTAGGGAGAGAGACCCAGTACTTC.

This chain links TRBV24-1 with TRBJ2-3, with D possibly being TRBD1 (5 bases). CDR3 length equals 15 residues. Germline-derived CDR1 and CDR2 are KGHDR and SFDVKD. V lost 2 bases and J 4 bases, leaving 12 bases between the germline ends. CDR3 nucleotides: TGTGCCACCAGTGATTCTCCCAAGACAGCAGATACGCAGTATTTT. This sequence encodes CATSDSPKTADTQYF.

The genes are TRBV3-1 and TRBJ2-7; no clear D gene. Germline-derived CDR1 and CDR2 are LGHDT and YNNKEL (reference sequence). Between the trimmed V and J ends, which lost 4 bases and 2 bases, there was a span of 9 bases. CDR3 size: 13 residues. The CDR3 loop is CASSRSVAYEQYF. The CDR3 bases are TGTGCCAGCAGCCGGTCGGTAGCCTACGAGCAGTACTTC.

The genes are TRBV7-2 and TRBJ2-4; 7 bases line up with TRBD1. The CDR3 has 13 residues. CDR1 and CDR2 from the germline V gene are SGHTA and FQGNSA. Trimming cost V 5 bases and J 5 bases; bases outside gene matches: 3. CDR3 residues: CASSTDRENIQYF. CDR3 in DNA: TGTGCCAGCAGCACCGACAGGGAAAACATTCAGTACTTC.

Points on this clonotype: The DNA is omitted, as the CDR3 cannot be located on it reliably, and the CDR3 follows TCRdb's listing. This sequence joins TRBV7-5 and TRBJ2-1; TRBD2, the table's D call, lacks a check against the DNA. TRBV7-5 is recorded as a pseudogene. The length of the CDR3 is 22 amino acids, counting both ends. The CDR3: CISVSEAPGTSGKKEPYNEQFF.

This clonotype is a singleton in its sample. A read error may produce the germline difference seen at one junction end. CDR3 in amino acids: CDTRKTGDPAGYTF. In DNA, the CDR3 is TGTGACACCAGAAAGACAGGGGACCCCGCTGGCTACACCTTC. This chain uses TRBV24-1 with TRBJ1-2; 8 positions agree with TRBD1. Germline CDR1 and CDR2: KGHDR and SFDVKD. The CDR3 length is 14 residues.

CDR3 amino acids: CASSQQGPPPSGANVLTF. CDR3 nucleotides: TGTGCCAGCAGTCAACAGGGGCCCCCCCCCTCCGGGGCCAACGTCCTGACTTTC. The chain uses TRBV27 and TRBJ2-6; 7 nucleotides agree with TRBD1. The trim removed 5 bases at V and 4 bases at J, leaving 14 bases unmatched. Germline V gives CDR1 MNHEY, CDR2 SMNVEV (reference sequence). There are 18 residues in the CDR3.

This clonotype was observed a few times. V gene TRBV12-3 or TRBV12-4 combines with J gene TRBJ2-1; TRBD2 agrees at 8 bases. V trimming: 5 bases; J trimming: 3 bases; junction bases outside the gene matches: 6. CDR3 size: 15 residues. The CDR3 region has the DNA TGTGCCAGCAGTCAACTAGCGGATGACTACAATGAGCAGTTCTTC. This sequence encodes CASSQLADDYNEQFF.

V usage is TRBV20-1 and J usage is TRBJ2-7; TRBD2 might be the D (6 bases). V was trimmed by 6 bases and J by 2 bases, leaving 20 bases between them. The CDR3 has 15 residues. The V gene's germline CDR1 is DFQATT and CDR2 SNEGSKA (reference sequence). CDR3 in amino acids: CSAPIPGSGTYEQYF. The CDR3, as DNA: TGCAGTGCCCCCATCCCGGGTAGCGGAACCTACGAGCAGTACTTC.

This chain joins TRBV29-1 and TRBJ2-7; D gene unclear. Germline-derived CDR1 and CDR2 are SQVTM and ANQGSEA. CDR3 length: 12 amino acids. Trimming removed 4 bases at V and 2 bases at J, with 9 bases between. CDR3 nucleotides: TGCAGCGTTGTCGTCCAGACCTACGAGCAGTACTTC. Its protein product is CSVVVQTYEQYF.

The CDR3 loop is CASSHLGPQETQYF. The CDR3 nucleotides read TGCGCCAGCAGCCACCTCGGGCCTCAAGAGACCCAGTACTTC. The chain links TRBV4-1 to TRBJ2-5, with D hard to call. Germline CDR1 and CDR2: MGHRA and YSYEKL. Deletions cut 3 bases from V and 2 bases from J, with 10 bases between. The CDR3 runs 14 residues.

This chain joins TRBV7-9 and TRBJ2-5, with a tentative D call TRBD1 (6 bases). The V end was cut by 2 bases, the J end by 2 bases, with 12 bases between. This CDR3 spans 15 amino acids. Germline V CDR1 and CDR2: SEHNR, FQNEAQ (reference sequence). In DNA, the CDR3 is TGTGCCAGCAGCTTACAGGGGACCCGTCAAGAGACCCAGTACTTC. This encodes CASSLQGTRQETQYF.

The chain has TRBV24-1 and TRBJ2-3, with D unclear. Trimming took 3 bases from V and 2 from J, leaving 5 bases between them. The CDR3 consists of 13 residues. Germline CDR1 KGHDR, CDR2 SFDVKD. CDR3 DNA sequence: TGTGCCACCAGTGATGCGACCACAGATACGCAGTATTTT. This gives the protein CATSDATTDTQYF.

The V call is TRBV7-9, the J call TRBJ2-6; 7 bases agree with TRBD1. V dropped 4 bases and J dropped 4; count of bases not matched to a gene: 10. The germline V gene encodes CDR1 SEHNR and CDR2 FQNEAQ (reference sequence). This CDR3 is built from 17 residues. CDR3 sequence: CASSSPGQNIGANVLTF. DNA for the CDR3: TGTGCCAGCAGCTCACCGGGACAGAACATCGGGGCCAACGTCCTGACTTTC.

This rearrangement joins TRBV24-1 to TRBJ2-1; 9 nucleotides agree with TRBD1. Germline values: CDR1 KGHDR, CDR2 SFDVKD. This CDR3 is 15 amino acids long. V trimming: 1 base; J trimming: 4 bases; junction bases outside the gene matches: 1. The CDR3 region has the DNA TGTGCCACCAGTGATTTCGGGACAGGGTACAATGAGCAGTTCTTC. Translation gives CATSDFGTGYNEQFF.